This T cell receptor (beta chain) comes out of a study of blood T cells in healthy people across ages. As for the study in general: Template switching caught about one barcoded beta molecule for each two T cells. Study-wide results and caveats: The study found more naive CD4+ cells and higher diversity in long-lived than aged donors.

This clonotype showed up many times. The antigen is undetermined. The CDR3 spans 13 residues. CDR1 SQVTM and CDR2 ANQGSEA come from the germline V gene. Trimming removed 4 bases at V and 3 bases at J, with 11 bases between. Using a J-beta primer mix together with a sample-barcoded 5' primer, a second PCR was run for about 7 to 12 cycles. Each TCR beta cDNA got a 12-nucleotide random molecular identifier. TCRdb redid the calling of the 5' RACE reads with MiXCR, one entry per CDR3 protein. The table has around 1.5 million distinct CDR3 sequences, roughly 32% seen once. The study recruited healthy Caucasian donors from Russia who were aged about 6 to 90.

The material sequenced was blood. The chain links TRBV29-1 to TRBJ2-3; TRBD1 might be the D (5 bases). The source of this sequence is a woman aged 30 to 39 in good health. CDR3 DNA sequence: TGCAGCGTTGGATCAGGGTCTACAGATACGCAGTATTTT. It translates to CSVGSGSTDTQYF.